The present entry profiles one TCR beta chain with its context. Its antigen is not identified. With iRepertoire HTBI primers and Arm-PCR of CDR3 regions, TCR beta libraries were built. TCRdb re-called the multiplex PCR reads through MiXCR, storing one row per CDR3 protein. The sample shows hundreds of thousands of distinct CDR3 sequences, less than 25% of them seen only once. Described time point: persistent/refractory GD, antithyroid drugs over 5 years with positive TRAb. The TCR library was prepared using RNA isolated from PBMCs. The data belong to a study of regulatory T cells in long-lasting Graves disease. Overall study context: Patients with persistent Graves' disease had over 5 years of antithyroid drugs and persistent TSH receptor antibodies. Study results and limitations: Among persistent patients, a larger number of public clonotypes were shared (roughly 2,900) than among newly diagnosed patients (under 1,000). TCR diversity in persistent Graves' patients was below that of newly diagnosed ones. Preferential use of TRBV28, TRBJ1-2 and TRBJ2-5 was seen in persistent disease.

The germline gives CDR1 MRHNA, CDR2 SNTAGT. V lost 10 bases and J lost 1; bases outside the gene matches: 12. The CDR3 extends over 16 amino acids. Sequenced here: peripheral blood mononuclear cells (PBMCs), sampled when the disease was refractory, from a patient treated with antithyroid drugs. The genes are TRBV6-4 and TRBJ1-1; 10 bases fit TRBD1. The clonotype originates from a female donor with Graves disease. This chain's CDR3 is CANSLGQGFSNTEAFF. DNA for the CDR3: TGTGCCAACAGCCTGGGACAGGGGTTCTCGAACACTGAAGCTTTCTTT.